The 29 T cell receptor beta chains in this list originate from one sample, sequenced in a study of T cell repertoires in cytomegalovirus infection. A single record per CDR3 protein comes from TCRdb applying MiXCR to the reads. The sample lists around 630,000 distinct CDR3 sequences, approximately 24% occurring once. Material: CD8+ T cells from PBMCs. Every receptor here comes from a human donor in good health (CMV status not recorded). Some clones in this sample may be carry-over from other donors' samples.

This clonotype was picked up many times. This chain links TRBV5-4 with TRBJ2-4; D is possibly TRBD1 or TRBD2 (6 bases each). Germline V gene data show CDR1 as SGHNT and CDR2 as YYREEE (reference sequence). The CDR3 is made up of 14 amino acids. The ends were cut back, 0 bases at V and 7 bases at J, with 11 bases in the middle. CDR3 sequence: CASSLEGGLNIQYF. CDR3 DNA sequence: TGTGCCAGCAGCTTGGAGGGGGGTTTGAACATTCAGTACTTC.

This clonotype showed up many times. V gene TRBV24-1 combines with J gene TRBJ2-1; D is undetermined. This CDR3 spans 13 amino acids. Trimming stripped 1 base from V and 10 bases from J, with 10 bases between. In germline, CDR1 is KGHDR, CDR2 SFDVKD. This CDR3 is CATSDFKGREQFF. The CDR3 bases are TGTGCCACCAGTGATTTTAAGGGTAGGGAGCAGTTCTTC.

V usage is TRBV20-1 and J usage is TRBJ1-1, with D possibly being TRBD1 (5 bases). Trimming cost V 3 bases and J 0 bases, with 11 bases left between them. This CDR3 region has 14 residues. CDR1 and CDR2 (germline): DFQATT, SNEGSKA (reference sequence). The CDR3 sequence: CSASPPGMNTEAFF. CDR3 in DNA: TGCAGTGCTAGCCCACCAGGGATGAACACTGAAGCTTTCTTT.

Note on this clonotype: Given a much more abundant clone one base away, this may be a read error. Written as DNA, the CDR3 is TGCGGAGTTGGGCGGGGGGCCTACAATGAGCAGTTCTTC. Protein product: CGVGRGAYNEQFF. The gene calls are TRBV29-1 and TRBJ2-1; TRBD2 matches at 8 bases. This CDR3 is built from 13 residues. Germline CDR1 SQVTM, CDR2 ANQGSEA.

This clonotype was recorded a few times. The chain is built from TRBV28 and TRBJ1-1; D possibly corresponds to TRBD1 (6 bases). The V gene's germline CDR1 is MDHEN and CDR2 SYDVKM. This CDR3 has 16 residues. Trimming left V 1 base short and J 3 bases short, with 15 bases between. CDR3 nucleotide sequence: TGTGCCAGCAGTTTATACAGGGCGGCTTCGGACACTGAAGCTTTCTTT. This sequence encodes CASSLYRAASDTEAFF.

The rearrangement uses TRBV2 and TRBJ1-5; D call uncertain. This CDR3 is built from 15 residues. Germline V gene data show CDR1 as SNHLY and CDR2 as FYNNEI. V dropped 6 bases and J dropped 2 bases, with 14 bases sitting between them. The CDR3 is CASRMDFGRNQPQHF. CDR3 coding DNA: TGTGCCAGCAGGATGGATTTTGGACGCAATCAGCCCCAGCATTTT.

V gene TRBV29-1 combines with J gene TRBJ2-2; D is possibly TRBD2 (5 bases). V gave up 7 bases and J gave up 2 bases, with 11 bases separating them. CDR1 is SQVTM and CDR2 is ANQGSEA in the germline V gene. The CDR3 contains 13 residues. CDR3 DNA: TGCAGCGCTATCGAGGGCAACACCGGGGAGCTGTTTTTT. It codes for CSAIEGNTGELFF.

The rearrangement links TRBV6-4 to TRBJ2-1; D not certain. CDR3 size: 13 residues. Germline V lookup: CDR1 MRHNA, CDR2 SNTAGT. Trimming pared 2 bases from V and 4 bases from J, leaving 6 bases between. CDR3 nucleotides: TGTGCCAGCAGTGACGCAGCTTACAATGAGCAGTTCTTC. This gives the protein CASSDAAYNEQFF.

This clonotype has only a few counts. DNA of the CDR3: TGTGCCAGCTCACCGTCCGGGACTTTGAGCTCCTACAATGAGCAGTTCTTC. It specifies CASSPSGTLSSYNEQFF. This chain links TRBV18 with TRBJ2-1; maybe TRBD2 (6 bases). V lost 3 bases to trimming and J lost 0 bases, with 15 bases between them. CDR1 KGHSH and CDR2 LQKENI come from the germline V gene. CDR3 size: 17 residues.

Regarding this clonotype: This sequence may be a read error, since a much larger clone differs from it by one base. V and J are TRBV4-1 and TRBJ2-1; 8 bases fit TRBD1. Germline V gene data show CDR1 as MGHRA and CDR2 as YSYEKL. The CDR3 has 13 amino acids. CDR3 protein: CASSDRGYNEQLF. DNA for the CDR3: TGTGCCAGCAGCGACAGGGGCTACAATGAGCAGTTATTC.

V usage is TRBV7-6 and J usage is TRBJ2-2; D gene uncertain. CDR3 length: 13 residues. Trimming removed 7 bases at V and 5 bases at J, with 11 bases between. Germline loops: CDR1 SGHVS, CDR2 FNYEAQ. CDR3 loop: CASILDTTGELFF. The CDR3 coding sequence is TGTGCCAGCATCCTAGACACGACCGGGGAGCTGTTTTTT.

The chain joins TRBV29-1 to TRBJ2-7, with D uncertain. Germline CDR1 SQVTM, CDR2 ANQGSEA. This CDR3 has 13 amino acids. Trimming removed 8 bases at V and 5 bases at J, with 19 bases between. CDR3 sequence: CSPEGDQVNEQYV. The DNA for the CDR3 is TGCAGCCCCGAAGGAGACCAAGTCAACGAGCAGTACGTC.

This clonotype showed up many times. V gene TRBV19 combines with J gene TRBJ2-2; 16 bases agree with TRBD2. The CDR3 consists of 20 residues. Germline assignment: CDR1 LNHDA and CDR2 SQIVND (reference sequence). The V segment lost 7 bases and the J segment 3 bases; nucleotides outside the gene matches: 14. The CDR3 DNA reads TGTGCCAGTACCCCAATCGCGGGACTAGCGGGGGGGCCGTACACCGGGGAGCTGTTTTTT. Translated: CASTPIAGLAGGPYTGELFF.

This chain links TRBV25-1 with TRBJ2-1; 7 bases match TRBD1. Trimming at V came to 2 bases and at J to 7 bases, leaving 8 bases not matched to a gene. Germline CDR1 reads MGHDK; CDR2 reads SYGVNS. The length of the CDR3 is 15 residues. CDR3 nucleotide sequence: TGTGCCAGCAGTGAAGGATCAGGGGGTTTGAATGAGCAGTTCTTC. It encodes CASSEGSGGLNEQFF.

There are a few counts of this clonotype. The gene calls are TRBV6-4 and TRBJ1-1, with D perhaps matching TRBD1 (6 bases). Germline CDR1 MRHNA, CDR2 SNTAGT. V was pared by 4 bases and J by 5 bases, with 17 bases between. This CDR3 is 15 amino acids long. The CDR3 is CASSADSTGRTEAFF. CDR3 coding DNA: TGTGCCAGCAGTGCCGATAGCACAGGGCGGACTGAAGCTTTCTTT.

Only a few counts were recorded for this clonotype. The chain is built from TRBV5-1 and TRBJ2-1; 7 bases match TRBD2. Germline assignment: CDR1 SGHRS and CDR2 YFSETQ. Trimming took 1 base from V and 5 from J; bases not matched to a gene: 6. This CDR3 is 15 amino acids long. The CDR3 sequence is CASSLYSLADNEQFF. CDR3 DNA sequence: TGCGCCAGCAGCTTGTACTCGCTAGCGGACAATGAGCAGTTCTTC.

This clonotype was counted a few times. The chain couples TRBV19 to TRBJ2-1; either TRBD1 or TRBD2 may fit D (6 bases each). The germline V gene has CDR1 LNHDA and CDR2 SQIVND (reference sequence). The CDR3 length is 16 residues. The V gene lost 3 bases and the J gene lost 5 bases, with 17 bases spanning the gap. The CDR3 is CASSIRGQKGHNEQFF. The CDR3 bases are TGTGCCAGTAGTATCCGGGGGCAGAAGGGGCACAATGAGCAGTTCTTC.

This clonotype was counted only a few times. The chain links TRBV12-3 or TRBV12-4 to TRBJ2-5; no firm D call. The CDR3 is 14 residues long. With 2 bases removed from V and 2 bases from J, the gap between germline ends came to 9 bases. Written as DNA, the CDR3 is TGTGCCAGCAGTTTACGCTCCCCTCAAGAGACCCAGTACTTC. Translation: CASSLRSPQETQYF.

This clonotype was detected only a few times. V gene TRBV12-3 or TRBV12-4 combines with J gene TRBJ2-6; 7 nucleotides line up with TRBD1. V lost 8 bases, J lost 0 bases, and 16 bases stayed unmatched. The CDR3 totals 19 residues. CDR3 amino acids: CASVMTPGQLHSGANVLTF. The CDR3 region has the DNA TGTGCCAGCGTCATGACCCCGGGACAGCTTCACTCTGGGGCCAACGTCCTGACTTTC.

This clonotype was picked up many times. This sequence joins TRBV7-8 and TRBJ2-4; TRBD2 aligns across 9 bases. Trimming at V came to 5 bases and at J to 9 bases, leaving 17 bases not matched to a gene. The CDR3 consists of 17 residues. In germline, CDR1 is SGHVS, CDR2 FQNEAQ. The chain's CDR3 is CASSPITSGLTKAIQYF. The CDR3 DNA reads TGTGCCAGCAGCCCAATCACTAGCGGGCTTACTAAGGCCATTCAGTACTTC.

Ten or more counts support this clonotype. The V call is TRBV7-9, the J call TRBJ2-3; TRBD2 matches at 11 bases. J lost 0 bases, V lost 4 bases, and 6 bases had no gene match. This CDR3 spans 17 amino acids. Germline CDR1 and CDR2: SEHNR and FQNEAQ (reference sequence). The CDR3 bases are TGTGCCAGCAGCTCTCTACTAGCGGGAGCTAGCACAGATACGCAGTATTTT. Protein sequence: CASSSLLAGASTDTQYF.

This clonotype was detected only a few times. The chain has TRBV4-1 and TRBJ2-1, with no clear D. The germline V gene encodes CDR1 MGHRA and CDR2 YSYEKL. CDR3 size: 13 residues. V dropped 3 bases and J dropped 2 bases, with 5 bases sitting between them. The CDR3 nucleotides read TGCGCCAGCAGCCATGACCCCTACAATGAGCAGTTCTTC. Protein sequence: CASSHDPYNEQFF.

V gene TRBV5-6 combines with J gene TRBJ2-5, with D hard to call. This CDR3 contains 14 residues. Between the trimmed V and J ends, which lost 0 bases and 5 bases, there was a span of 11 bases. The germline gives CDR1 SGHDT, CDR2 YYEEEE. CDR3 sequence (DNA): TGTGCCAGCAGCTTGGACCAGGAAGTGGAGACCCAGTACTTC. This gives the protein CASSLDQEVETQYF.

CDR3 in DNA: TGTGCCAGCAGTGAAGGGGCCCATCTAAGCTCCTACAATGAGCAGTTCTTC. Translated, it gives CASSEGAHLSSYNEQFF. This sequence joins TRBV6-1 and TRBJ2-1; D unclear. This CDR3 spans 17 amino acids. The V gene lost 1 base and the J gene lost 0 bases, with 13 bases spanning the gap. In germline, CDR1 is MNHNS, CDR2 SASEGT.

This clonotype was seen just once. The V and J genes are TRBV14 and TRBJ2-5; TRBD2 is a possible D gene (6 bases). Germline CDR1 reads SGHDN; CDR2 reads FVKESK. The V end was cut by 4 bases, the J end by 5 bases, with 17 bases between. This CDR3 is built from 15 residues. The CDR3 bases are TGTGCCAGCAGCCCGCGCGGGACGGGGGTCGAGACCCAGTACTTC. It is translated as CASSPRGTGVETQYF. Using reference TRBV14 and TRBJ2-5 for the parts outside the CDR3, the full variable domain is EAGVTQFPSHSVIEKGQTVTLRCDPISGHDNLYWYRRVMGKEIKFLLHFVKESKQDESGMPNNRFLAERTGGTYSTLKVQPAELEDSGVYFCASSPRGTGVETQYFGPGTRLLVL.

The chain is built from TRBV7-9 and TRBJ1-1; the D is unclear. This CDR3 region has 13 residues. Trimming removed 5 bases from V and 6 bases from J, with 13 bases in between. In germline, CDR1 is SEHNR, CDR2 FQNEAQ (reference sequence). The CDR3 reads CASSLSEAPEAFF. The CDR3 nucleotides are TGTGCCAGCAGCCTCAGTGAAGCGCCTGAAGCTTTCTTT.

This clonotype came up many times. CDR3 region: CASSHHTEANVLTF. CDR3 in DNA: TGTGCCAGCAGCCATCATACTGAGGCCAACGTCCTGACTTTC. The chain is built from TRBV7-2 and TRBJ2-6; D unclear. The CDR3 has 14 residues. V was trimmed by 5 bases and J by 6 bases, leaving 11 bases between them. CDR1 is SGHTA, CDR2 FQGNSA, per germline.

The chain employs TRBV6-4 and TRBJ2-1, with D possibly TRBD1 on 6 matching bases. Germline V gene lookup returns CDR1 MRHNA and CDR2 SNTAGT. The CDR3 loop spans 15 amino acids. V was trimmed by 5 bases and J by 0 bases, leaving 11 bases between them. The CDR3 region has the DNA TGTGCCAGCAGTCGGGACACCTTCTCCTACAATGAGCAGTTCTTC. Amino acid sequence: CASSRDTFSYNEQFF.

This clonotype was seen at least ten times. The V and J genes are TRBV6-6 and TRBJ1-4; D perhaps matches TRBD1 (5 bases). CDR3 length: 16 residues. Trimming shortened V by 10 bases and J by 0 bases, and 18 bases separated the two germline ends. Germline loops: CDR1 MNHNY, CDR2 SVGAGI (reference sequence). The CDR3 DNA reads as TGTGCCACCTACCTCCGGGGGGGAGCAACTAATGAAAAACTGTTTTTT. Protein sequence: CATYLRGGATNEKLFF.